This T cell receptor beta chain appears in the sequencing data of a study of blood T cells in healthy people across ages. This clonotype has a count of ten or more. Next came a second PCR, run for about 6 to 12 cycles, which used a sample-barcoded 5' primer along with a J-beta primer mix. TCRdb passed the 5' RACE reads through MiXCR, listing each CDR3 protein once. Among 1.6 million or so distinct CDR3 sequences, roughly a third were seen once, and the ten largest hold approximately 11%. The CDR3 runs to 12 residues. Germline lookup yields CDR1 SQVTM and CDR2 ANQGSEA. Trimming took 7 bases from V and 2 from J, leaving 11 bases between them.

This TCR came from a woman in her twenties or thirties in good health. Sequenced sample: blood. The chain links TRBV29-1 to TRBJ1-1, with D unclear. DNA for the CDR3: TGCAGCGCCAGGAGCTACAACACTGAAGCTTTCTTT. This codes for CSARSYNTEAFF.